The 23 T cell receptor beta chains below all came from one sample that was sequenced in a study of blood T cells in healthy people across ages. The use of a sample-barcoded 5' primer and a J-beta primer mix characterized a second PCR of about 7 to 12 cycles. In TCRdb, the 5' RACE reads were re-called with MiXCR into one record per CDR3 protein. Found here are about 570,000 distinct CDR3 sequences, roughly 28% of them singletons; the top ten hold roughly 20%. The sequencing sample was made of blood. The receptors stem from a woman in her 70s in good health.

The chain joins TRBV7-2 to TRBJ2-5; 8 bases align to TRBD2. V shed 2 bases and J 3 bases; nucleotides not matched to a gene: 5. Germline V gene lookup returns CDR1 SGHTA and CDR2 FQGNSA. The CDR3 extends over 15 amino acids. The CDR3 nucleotides are TGTGCCAGCAGCTTAATGCGGGGGGCCAAAGAGACCCAGTACTTC. Amino acids: CASSLMRGAKETQYF. The complete variable domain, with remaining parts taken from reference TRBV7-2 and TRBJ2-5, reads GAGVSQSPSNKVTEKGKDVELRCDPISGHTALYWYRQSLGQGLEFLIYFQGNSAPDKSGLPSDRFSAERTGGSVSTLTIQRTQQEDSAVYLCASSLMRGAKETQYFGPGTRLLVL.

There are a few counts of this clonotype. The V and J genes are TRBV5-1 and TRBJ2-3; 9 nucleotides agree with TRBD2. This CDR3 contains 15 residues. Per the germline V gene, CDR1 is SGHRS and CDR2 is YFSETQ. V gave up 3 bases and J gave up 3 bases; unmatched junction bases: 5. CDR3 nucleotides: TGCGCCAGCAGCTCCGGGACTAGCCTTACAGATACGCAGTATTTT. It translates to CASSSGTSLTDTQYF.

The table lists this clonotype with a few counts. The rearrangement joins TRBV27 to TRBJ2-1; a possible D gene is TRBD2 (6 bases). The germline gives CDR1 MNHEY, CDR2 SMNVEV (reference sequence). V lost 4 bases to trimming and J lost 4 bases, with 17 bases between them. CDR3 length equals 16 residues. The CDR3 is CASSSRITGGYNEQFF. The DNA for the CDR3 is TGTGCCAGCAGTTCTCGCATCACCGGGGGTTACAATGAGCAGTTCTTC.

The chain combines TRBV20-1 with TRBJ2-3; D perhaps matches TRBD2 (5 bases). Germline V lookup: CDR1 DFQATT, CDR2 SNEGSKA (reference sequence). V dropped 7 bases and J dropped 1 base, with 6 bases sitting between them. The CDR3 is 11 residues long. The CDR3 DNA follows: TGCAGTGTGAGGGGCACAGATACGCAGTATTTT. It specifies CSVRGTDTQYF.

This clonotype was found a few times. This chain joins TRBV18 and TRBJ1-4, with TRBD1 as a possible D gene (5 bases). The germline gives CDR1 KGHSH, CDR2 LQKENI. The CDR3 sequence is 16 residues long. With 4 bases removed from V and 6 bases from J, the gap between germline ends came to 18 bases. The CDR3 DNA is TGTGCCAGCTCACGAAGGGGCGGAGGGATCGATGAAAAACTGTTTTTT. Translation gives CASSRRGGGIDEKLFF.

The J gene is TRBJ2-7, the V gene TRBV7-2; the D call may be TRBD1 or TRBD2 (5 bases each). Trimming removed 5 bases from V and 2 bases from J, with 16 bases in between. CDR3 size: 15 residues. CDR1 is SGHTA and CDR2 is FQGNSA in the germline V gene. The CDR3 here is CASSVNRGLPYEQYF. The CDR3 region has the DNA TGTGCCAGCAGCGTTAACCGGGGCCTCCCCTACGAGCAGTACTTC.

This clonotype was detected many times. The V gene is TRBV7-9, the J gene TRBJ2-5; D is perhaps TRBD1 (5 bases). Trimming pared 4 bases from V and 3 bases from J, leaving 9 bases between. Germline CDR1 is SEHNR and CDR2 is FQNEAQ (reference sequence). The CDR3 extends over 13 amino acids. CDR3 in DNA: TGTGCCAGCAGCTCCGACAGAGAAGAGACCCAGTACTTC. Residues: CASSSDREETQYF.

The chain uses TRBV6-1 and TRBJ2-5; TRBD2 is a possible D gene (6 bases). The CDR3 is made up of 13 amino acids. Looked up from germline, CDR1 is MNHNS and CDR2 is SASEGT. Trimming removed 7 bases from V and 2 bases from J, with 11 bases in between. The CDR3 sequence: CASNRGWQETQYF. For the CDR3, the DNA is TGTGCCAGCAATCGGGGGTGGCAAGAGACCCAGTACTTC.

The chain recombines TRBV5-6 with TRBJ1-2; D remains ambiguous. V was clipped by 5 bases and J by 6 bases, with 17 bases between them. CDR3 length: 14 amino acids. The germline gives CDR1 SGHDT, CDR2 YYEEEE. The CDR3 nucleotides read TGTGCCAGCAGTCCCCGTAGGCCAAGGGATGGCTACACCTTC. It is translated as CASSPRRPRDGYTF.

The chain is built from TRBV4-3 and TRBJ1-3, with a tentative D call TRBD1 (5 bases). V lost 0 bases and J 2 bases, leaving 11 bases between the germline ends. Looked up from germline, CDR1 is LGHNA and CDR2 is YSLEER. CDR3 size: 16 residues. Written as DNA, the CDR3 is TGCGCCAGCAGCCAAGATTTTATAGGGGCTGGAAACACCATATATTTT. Translated, it gives CASSQDFIGAGNTIYF.

The chain employs TRBV6-6 and TRBJ2-7; 7 bases match TRBD1. Germline lookup yields CDR1 MNHNY and CDR2 SVGAGI (reference sequence). This CDR3 comprises 15 residues. The trim removed 4 bases at V and 3 bases at J, leaving 9 bases unmatched. This chain's CDR3 is CASSLRGGGNYEQYF. CDR3 sequence (DNA): TGTGCCAGCAGTTTACGAGGGGGCGGTAACTACGAGCAGTACTTC.

This clonotype has a handful of counts. V and J are TRBV6-5 and TRBJ2-3; D not certain. This CDR3 is built from 12 residues. The V end was cut by 8 bases, the J end by 4 bases, with 10 bases between. CDR1 and CDR2 from the germline V gene are MNHEY and SVGAGI. The CDR3 reads CASSSTSDTQYF. For the CDR3, the DNA is TGTGCCAGCTCCTCAACTTCAGATACGCAGTATTTT.

This clonotype was recorded a few times. The V gene is TRBV30, the J gene TRBJ1-2, with 9 bases aligning to TRBD1. The V gene end was trimmed by 5 bases and the J gene end by 4 bases; junction bases not matched to a gene: 5. In germline, CDR1 is GTSNPN, CDR2 SVGIG (reference sequence). The CDR3 is 13 residues long. In DNA, the CDR3 is TGTGCCTGGGTACAGGGGGCTGGCTATGGCTACACCTTC. It specifies CAWVQGAGYGYTF.

This clonotype was recorded a few times. This chain uses TRBV10-3 with TRBJ1-2, with D hard to call. This CDR3 has 16 amino acids. Germline V gene sequence: CDR1 ENHRY, CDR2 SYGVKD. V lost 0 bases and J 4 bases, leaving 15 bases between the germline ends. CDR3 residues: CAISESLYQAAYGYTF. For the CDR3, the DNA is TGTGCCATCAGTGAGTCACTCTACCAGGCCGCCTATGGCTACACCTTC.

This chain links TRBV20-1 with TRBJ2-5; 7 nucleotides match TRBD2. CDR1 is DFQATT and CDR2 is SNEGSKA in the germline V gene (reference sequence). Losses at the gene ends were 8 bases for V and 2 bases for J; bases not matched to a gene: 5. The CDR3 spans 12 residues. The CDR3 DNA reads TGCAGTAAGAGCGGGGCTCAAGAGACCCAGTACTTC. Amino acids: CSKSGAQETQYF.

V usage is TRBV7-2 and J usage is TRBJ2-5; the match to TRBD2 covers 11 bases. The germline CDR1 and CDR2 sequences are SGHTA and FQGNSA. The CDR3 is made up of 12 amino acids. The V segment lost 5 bases and the J segment 11 bases; nucleotides outside the gene matches: 4. CDR3 amino acids: CASSPGLAVQYF. DNA of the CDR3: TGTGCCAGCAGCCCGGGACTAGCGGTTCAGTACTTC.

This clonotype was seen more than once but under ten times. CDR3 residues: CSAHFRGAVGQFF. CDR3 coding DNA: TGCAGTGCCCACTTTAGGGGAGCGGTCGGGCAGTTCTTC. The chain uses TRBV20-1 and TRBJ2-1, with D perhaps being TRBD1 or TRBD2 (5 bases each). V was clipped by 6 bases and J by 12 bases, with 21 bases between them. The CDR3 spans 13 residues. Per germline, CDR1 DFQATT and CDR2 SNEGSKA (reference sequence).

The chain uses TRBV29-1 and TRBJ1-2, with 7 nucleotides matching TRBD1. CDR1 is SQVTM and CDR2 is ANQGSEA in the germline V gene. The CDR3 is 11 residues long. The V gene end was trimmed by 7 bases and the J gene end by 3 bases; junction bases not matched to a gene: 2. The CDR3 DNA sequence: TGCAGCGGCAGGGGGGACTATGGCTACACCTTC. Protein: CSGRGDYGYTF.

The J gene is TRBJ1-1, the V gene TRBV20-1; a possible D gene is TRBD1 (5 bases). Germline V gives CDR1 DFQATT, CDR2 SNEGSKA (reference sequence). The CDR3 contains 14 residues. V dropped 6 bases and J dropped 0 bases, with 14 bases sitting between them. DNA of the CDR3: TGCAGTGCCTCAACCGGGGCCCTGAACACTGAAGCTTTCTTT. Translating gives CSASTGALNTEAFF.

The CDR3 sequence: CASSFGGSGAQETQYF. The CDR3 nucleotides read TGTGCCAGCAGCTTCGGCGGGTCCGGGGCTCAAGAGACCCAGTACTTC. The chain couples TRBV7-6 to TRBJ2-5; the D call may be TRBD1 or TRBD2 (5 bases each). The CDR3 totals 16 residues. Germline-derived CDR1 and CDR2 are SGHVS and FNYEAQ. Trimming shortened V by 3 bases and J by 2 bases, and 16 bases separated the two germline ends.

This clonotype was counted at least ten times. The V and J genes are TRBV4-1 and TRBJ2-5; TRBD2 matches at 7 bases. V was pared by 4 bases and J by 4 bases, with 3 bases of the junction left unmatched. CDR1 and CDR2 (germline): MGHRA, YSYEKL. This CDR3 is 13 amino acids long. The CDR3 DNA reads TGCGCCAGCAGCCGGGGGGGTCGAGAGACCCAGTACTTC. Amino acids: CASSRGGRETQYF.

The chain uses TRBV9 and TRBJ2-5; weak D call: TRBD2 (6 bases). The J call may be mistaken, given a closer DNA end match to TRBJ2-7. Germline CDR1 SGDLS, CDR2 YYNGEE. CDR3 length: 15 residues. The CDR3 DNA follows: TGTGCCAGCAGCGCCTCCTTGAGTAGCGGCTACGAGCAGTACTTC. It encodes CASSASLSSGYEQYF.

The V and J genes are TRBV20-1 and TRBJ1-5; tentatively, D is TRBD1 (5 bases). Trimming shortened V by 0 bases and J by 7 bases, and 13 bases separated the two germline ends. The germline CDR1 and CDR2 sequences are DFQATT and SNEGSKA (reference sequence). The CDR3 runs 14 residues. The CDR3: CSARDLGAGQPQHF. CDR3 DNA: TGCAGTGCTAGAGATCTCGGGGCAGGACAGCCCCAGCATTTT.